What follows are 26 T cell receptor beta chains derived from one specimen sequenced in a study of blood T cell repertoires in COVID-19. TCRdb's table, derived via immunoSEQ multiplex PCR, lists solely in-frame clones and lacks some. The table records roughly 50,000 clones, 84% of them present only once. Sequenced input: peripheral blood. All receptors come from a man in his forties or fifties with acute or convalescent COVID-19.

The chain combines TRBV2 with TRBJ2-7, with 10 nucleotides matching TRBD1. With V trimmed by 4 bases and J by 3 bases, 6 bases remained unmatched. CDR3 length: 15 residues. The V gene's germline CDR1 is SNHLY and CDR2 FYNNEI. CDR3 DNA: TGTGCCAGCAGTGGCCCCGGGACAGGGGACTACGAGCAGTACTTC. Protein product: CASSGPGTGDYEQYF.

V gene TRBV5-6 combines with J gene TRBJ2-3, with D possibly TRBD2 on 5 matching bases. CDR1 SGHDT and CDR2 YYEEEE come from the germline V gene. The V end lost 4 bases, the J end lost 6 bases, and 12 bases lay between the germline ends. This CDR3 spans 13 amino acids. The CDR3 DNA follows: TGTGCCAGCAGCGGACTCCATACGGATACGCAGTATTTT. This translates into CASSGLHTDTQYF.

The gene calls are TRBV27 and TRBJ1-1, with D perhaps matching TRBD1 (5 bases). The CDR3 contains 15 residues. Germline-derived CDR1 and CDR2 are MNHEY and SMNVEV (reference sequence). Between the trimmed V and J ends, which lost 0 bases and 0 bases, there was a span of 8 bases. This CDR3 is CASSLSWGMNTEAFF. DNA of the CDR3: TGTGCCAGCAGTTTATCGTGGGGCATGAACACTGAAGCTTTCTTT.

CDR3 loop: CASSPGTWEIRSTEQYF. In DNA form, the CDR3 reads TGTGCCAGCAGCCCAGGGACTTGGGAAATAAGGAGTACCGAGCAGTACTTC. The chain has TRBV11-2 and TRBJ2-7, with D perhaps TRBD2 (6 bases). The CDR3 is made up of 17 amino acids. V lost 5 bases, J lost 6 bases, and 26 bases lay in between. The germline V gene encodes CDR1 SGHAT and CDR2 FQNNGV.

This clone came up a few times. J is TRBJ1-1 and V is TRBV5-1; D remains unclear. CDR1 and CDR2 from the germline V gene are SGHRS and YFSETQ. V lost 4 bases, J lost 0 bases, and 7 bases lay in between. The CDR3 is made up of 13 amino acids. The CDR3 region is CASSVHLNTEAFF. Here the CDR3 DNA reads TGCGCCAGCAGCGTACACCTGAACACTGAAGCTTTCTTT.

V is TRBV2 and J is TRBJ1-2; possible D gene TRBD1, 5 bases. Germline V gives CDR1 SNHLY, CDR2 FYNNEI. Trimming pared 5 bases from V and 4 bases from J, leaving 8 bases between. CDR3 length equals 12 residues. The DNA of the CDR3 is TGTGCCAGCAGTCGGGGGGGCTATGGCTACACCTTC. This encodes CASSRGGYGYTF.

In its sample, this clone was seen once. This rearrangement joins TRBV24-1 to TRBJ2-2; TRBD1 matches at 7 bases. This CDR3 region has 15 residues. Germline assignment: CDR1 KGHDR and CDR2 SFDVKD. Trimming cost V 4 bases and J 6 bases; bases outside gene matches: 7. The CDR3 DNA follows: TGTGCCACCAGTGACCCCGGGACAGTCCCCGGGGAGCTGTTTTTT. It specifies CATSDPGTVPGELFF.

This chain connects TRBV6-1 to TRBJ1-5, with a possible D match to TRBD1 (5 bases). The V and J ends lost 0 bases and 3 bases respectively, with 12 bases between them. Germline V lookup: CDR1 MNHNS, CDR2 SASEGT. This CDR3 spans 16 amino acids. CDR3 DNA sequence: TGTGCCAGCAGTGAAGCTTGGGGAGGGGACAATCAGCCCCAGCATTTT. Protein: CASSEAWGGDNQPQHF.

The CDR3 region is CASSSSGRGETQYF. The CDR3 bases are TGTGCCAGTAGTAGTAGCGGGAGAGGGGAGACCCAGTACTTC. The chain links TRBV19 to TRBJ2-5, with 9 bases fitting TRBD2. The CDR3 totals 14 residues. With V trimmed by 4 bases and J by 5 bases, 5 bases remained unmatched. CDR1 and CDR2 (germline): LNHDA, SQIVND (reference sequence).

This clone was seen once. CDR3 amino acids: CAIRAGRESSYNEQFF. The CDR3 DNA reads TGTGCCATCAGGGCGGGGCGGGAGAGCTCCTACAATGAGCAGTTCTTC. This chain joins TRBV10-3 and TRBJ2-1, with 7 nucleotides matching TRBD2. Germline lookup yields CDR1 ENHRY and CDR2 SYGVKD. The CDR3 is 16 residues long. The J segment lost 0 bases and the V segment lost 6 bases, leaving 8 bases of the junction unmatched.

The V call is TRBV27, the J call TRBJ1-6; 7 bases are a match to TRBD1. Germline V gene sequence: CDR1 MNHEY, CDR2 SMNVEV (reference sequence). J was trimmed by 7 bases and V by 4 bases; bases with no gene match: 10. This CDR3 is 16 amino acids long. The CDR3 DNA reads as TGTGCCAGCAGTTCGCGAATGACAGGGTTGAATTCACCCCTCCACTTT. The encoded protein is CASSSRMTGLNSPLHF.

This rearrangement joins TRBV5-1 to TRBJ1-1; possibly TRBD1 for D (6 bases). Between the trimmed V and J ends, which lost 6 bases and 4 bases, there was a span of 7 bases. The CDR3 spans 11 residues. CDR1 and CDR2 (germline): SGHRS, YFSETQ. The chain's CDR3 is CASTRGTEAFF. CDR3 nucleotides: TGCGCCAGCACCAGGGGCACTGAAGCTTTCTTT.

The genes are TRBV4-1 and TRBJ1-5; 7 bases map to TRBD1. J was trimmed by 3 bases and V by 2 bases; bases with no gene match: 10. Germline V lookup: CDR1 MGHRA, CDR2 YSYEKL. The CDR3 runs 17 residues. CDR3 residues: CASSQTALRGPNQPQHF. CDR3 DNA: TGCGCCAGCAGCCAAACAGCTTTGAGGGGGCCCAATCAGCCCCAGCATTTT.

The chain carries TRBV27 and TRBJ2-7; 10 bases are a match to TRBD2. This CDR3 is 14 amino acids long. Unmatched junction bases numbered 6, after V lost 6 bases and J lost 4 bases. The germline V gene has CDR1 MNHEY and CDR2 SMNVEV (reference sequence). DNA of the CDR3: TGTGCCAGCAGGGCTAGCGGGGGTGGGTACGAGCAGTACTTC. It codes for CASRASGGGYEQYF.

The rearrangement links TRBV12-5 to TRBJ2-1, with D perhaps TRBD1 (6 bases). The CDR3 length is 13 residues. The germline V gene has CDR1 LGHNT and CDR2 FRNRAP. The V gene lost 5 bases and the J gene lost 8 bases, with 13 bases spanning the gap. The DNA for the CDR3 is TGTGCTAGTGGTACTGCCAGGGGAGATGAGCAGTTCTTC. Residues: CASGTARGDEQFF.

The V call is TRBV29-1, the J call TRBJ2-3; unclear D gene. The germline V gene has CDR1 SQVTM and CDR2 ANQGSEA. The CDR3 is 12 amino acids. V lost 5 bases and J 0 bases, leaving 6 bases between the germline ends. CDR3 loop: CSVKTSTDTQYF. The CDR3 DNA is TGCAGCGTTAAGACTAGCACAGATACGCAGTATTTT.

This clone was picked up one time. The chain combines TRBV6-5 with TRBJ2-2, with D tentatively TRBD2 (6 bases). The CDR3 runs to 12 residues. Germline V CDR1 and CDR2: MNHEY, SVGAGI. Deletions cut 8 bases from V and 8 bases from J, with 12 bases between. The CDR3 DNA reads TGTGCCAGCGGGACTCCCTGGGGGGAGCTGTTTTTT. This encodes CASGTPWGELFF.

This clone was seen only a few times. The chain recombines TRBV11-2 with TRBJ2-3; perhaps TRBD1 as D (5 bases). Germline loops: CDR1 SGHAT, CDR2 FQNNGV. The CDR3 has 15 amino acids. V dropped 2 bases and J dropped 2 bases, with 11 bases sitting between them. The DNA for the CDR3 is TGTGCCAGCAGCTTATGGGCCAGGGACACAGATACGCAGTATTTT. Its protein is CASSLWARDTDTQYF.

The V gene is TRBV28, the J gene TRBJ1-2; D is possibly TRBD1 (5 bases). Germline V gene sequence: CDR1 MDHEN, CDR2 SYDVKM. The CDR3 has 17 amino acids. With 3 bases removed from V and 0 bases from J, the gap between germline ends came to 17 bases. The CDR3 sequence: CASSFQALQGTNYGYTF. In nucleotides, the CDR3 is TGTGCCAGCAGTTTTCAGGCTCTCCAGGGCACTAACTATGGCTACACCTTC.

Worth noting for this clone: Germline is not matched at one junction end, which may reflect a read error. The J gene is TRBJ1-5, the V gene TRBV6-6, with 11 bases matching TRBD1. Germline CDR1 reads MNHNY; CDR2 reads SVGAGI (reference sequence). CDR3 length: 16 amino acids. The CDR3 is CASSHSGQGGGQPQHF. CDR3 nucleotides: TGTGCCAGCAGTCACTCGGGACAGGGGGGAGGCCAGCCCCAGCATTTT.

The chain uses TRBV7-8 and TRBJ2-7; 8 bases are a match to TRBD1. The CDR3 has 17 residues. The V and J ends lost 1 base and 3 bases, in that order; junction bases with no gene match: 11. The V gene's germline CDR1 is SGHVS and CDR2 FQNEAQ. The CDR3 DNA reads TGTGCCAGCAGCTTAGTAGAGTCGACAGGGGATCACTACGAGCAGTACTTC. The encoded protein is CASSLVESTGDHYEQYF.

V usage is TRBV15 and J usage is TRBJ2-1; no clear D. V was shortened by 0 bases and J by 8 bases, with 11 bases between the two germline ends. The CDR3 covers 14 residues. Germline CDR1 LNHNV, CDR2 YYDKDF (reference sequence). The CDR3 is CATSRDIVEHEQFF. The DNA for the CDR3 is TGTGCCACCAGCAGAGATATAGTCGAGCATGAGCAGTTCTTC.

This clone has just one count. CDR3 nucleotides: TGTGCCAGCAGCCAAGGTGACGGGGGGGCTTCGAAGACCCAGTACTTC. It specifies CASSQGDGGASKTQYF. The chain carries TRBV4-2 and TRBJ2-5; 8 nucleotides match TRBD2. With V trimmed by 1 base and J by 6 bases, 10 bases remained unmatched. There are 16 residues in the CDR3. Germline loops: CDR1 LGHNA, CDR2 YNFKEQ.

J is TRBJ2-2 and V is TRBV7-6, with D tentatively TRBD2 (6 bases). V gave up 4 bases and J gave up 2 bases, with 11 bases separating them. There are 15 residues in the CDR3. CDR1 SGHVS and CDR2 FNYEAQ come from the germline V gene. Here the CDR3 DNA reads TGTGCCAGCAGCTACCGGGACTCCAACACCGGGGAGCTGTTTTTT. Its translation is CASSYRDSNTGELFF.

V usage is TRBV2 and J usage is TRBJ2-7, with 9 bases matching TRBD1. The CDR3 extends over 18 amino acids. Germline CDR1 SNHLY, CDR2 FYNNEI. With V trimmed by 0 bases and J by 5 bases, 14 bases remained unmatched. Here the CDR3 reads CASSEAVRVGQGQHEQYF. The CDR3 region has the DNA TGTGCCAGCAGTGAAGCTGTGCGGGTGGGACAGGGTCAACACGAGCAGTACTTC.

The chain links TRBV5-6 to TRBJ1-1; 7 nucleotides agree with TRBD1. This CDR3 contains 16 residues. Germline CDR1 is SGHDT and CDR2 is YYEEEE. The trim removed 3 bases at V and 3 bases at J, leaving 11 bases unmatched. The chain's CDR3 is CASSSIVDRVYTEAFF. The CDR3 DNA reads TGTGCCAGCAGCTCGATCGTCGACAGGGTGTACACTGAAGCTTTCTTT.